One sample yielded the 15 T cell receptor beta chains listed below, sequenced in a study of blood T cell repertoires in COVID-19. Profiled with immunoSEQ multiplex PCR; TCRdb holds only in-frame clones, not every one. Of roughly 200,000 clones listed, 85% were seen once; the top ten hold approximately 18%. Source material: PBMCs or T cells enriched from blood (not recorded which). All receptors derive from a man aged 35-49 years who had recovered from COVID-19.

This sequence joins TRBV18 and TRBJ1-1, with 11 bases lining up with TRBD1. Trimming cost V 2 bases and J 9 bases; bases outside gene matches: 8. Germline V lookup: CDR1 KGHSH, CDR2 LQKENI. The CDR3 covers 15 residues. The CDR3 DNA reads TGTGCCAGCTCACCAGTGGACAGGGGGCGTAGAAAAGCTTTCTTT. This encodes CASSPVDRGRRKAFF. Full variable domain (missing parts from reference TRBV18 and TRBJ1-1): NAGVMQNPRHLVRRRGQEARLRCSPMKGHSHVYWYRQLPEEGLKFMVYLQKENIIDESGMPKERFSAEFPKEGPSILRIQQVVRGDSAAYFCASSPVDRGRRKAFFGQGTRLTVV.

The chain couples TRBV5-1 to TRBJ1-1; weak D call: TRBD1 (6 bases). Germline V lookup: CDR1 SGHRS, CDR2 YFSETQ. V lost 0 bases, J lost 5 bases, and 11 bases lay in between. This CDR3 has 14 amino acids. CDR3 sequence (DNA): TGCGCCAGCAGCTTGGGTAGGGGGAATACTGAAGCTTTCTTT. As protein: CASSLGRGNTEAFF.

The J gene is TRBJ2-1, the V gene TRBV7-3; 9 bases fit TRBD2. CDR1 is SGHTA, CDR2 FQGTGA, per germline. This CDR3 spans 17 amino acids. V gave up 11 bases and J gave up 0 bases; unmatched junction bases: 14. CDR3 residues: CASSLTGSGSSYNEQFF. CDR3 nucleotide sequence: TGTGCCTCAAGCTTAACTGGTAGCGGGAGCTCCTACAATGAGCAGTTCTTC.

In this sample, this clone turned up once. The DNA for the CDR3 is TGCGCCAGCAGCTACGACAGTCTGAACACTGAAGCTTTCTTT. As protein: CASSYDSLNTEAFF. The chain recombines TRBV5-1 with TRBJ1-1, with TRBD1 as a possible D gene (5 bases). The V gene's germline CDR1 is SGHRS and CDR2 YFSETQ. The CDR3 totals 14 residues. V was clipped by 3 bases and J by 0 bases, with 9 bases between them.

The genes are TRBV7-3 and TRBJ2-2, with 7 bases identical to TRBD1. The CDR3 spans 17 residues. V was pared by 1 base and J by 6 bases, with 11 bases of the junction left unmatched. CDR1 is SGHTA, CDR2 FQGTGA, per germline. The CDR3 spells CASSLRPDRVDAGELFF. The DNA of the CDR3 is TGTGCCAGCAGCTTAAGACCCGACAGGGTTGATGCCGGGGAGCTGTTTTTT. Using reference TRBV7-3 and TRBJ2-2 for the parts outside the CDR3, the full variable domain is GAGVSQTPSNKVTEKGKYVELRCDPISGHTALYWYRQSLGQGPEFLIYFQGTGAADDSGLPNDRFFAVRPEGSVSTLKIQRTERGDSAVYLCASSLRPDRVDAGELFFGEGSRLTVL.

The gene calls are TRBV6-5 and TRBJ2-7; 9 positions match TRBD1. The CDR3 has 15 amino acids. The ends lost 2 bases at V and 3 bases at J; junction bases unmatched: 5. Germline CDR1 reads MNHEY; CDR2 reads SVGAGI. CDR3 loop: CASSYRTGGNYEQYF. CDR3 in DNA: TGTGCCAGCAGTTACCGAACAGGGGGCAACTACGAGCAGTACTTC.

The J gene is TRBJ2-3, the V gene TRBV9, with 9 positions matching TRBD2. Germline V CDR1 and CDR2: SGDLS, YYNGEE. The CDR3 runs 16 residues. After removal of 3 bases from V and 4 bases from J, the junction contained 9 bases not matched to a gene. The CDR3 nucleotides read TGTGCCAGCAGCGGCCATCTAGCGGGAAGCGCAGATACGCAGTATTTT. This encodes CASSGHLAGSADTQYF.

The chain recombines TRBV28 with TRBJ2-2; unclear D gene. The germline V gene has CDR1 MDHEN and CDR2 SYDVKM. The CDR3 covers 13 residues. CDR3 nucleotide sequence: TGTGGTAGTCTACGAGGGAACACCGGGGAGCTGTTTTTT. Translated, it gives CGSLRGNTGELFF.

V and J are TRBV4-1 and TRBJ2-5; 9 bases line up with TRBD2. Germline V CDR1 and CDR2: MGHRA, YSYEKL. The CDR3 is 15 amino acids. V gave up 4 bases and J gave up 2 bases; unmatched junction bases: 5. Written as DNA, the CDR3 is TGCGCCAGCAGCCTTAGCGGGAGCGGGCAAGAGACCCAGTACTTC. It codes for CASSLSGSGQETQYF.

The J gene is TRBJ2-2, the V gene TRBV2; 7 bases agree with TRBD1. Germline CDR1 is SNHLY and CDR2 is FYNNEI. Unmatched junction bases numbered 4, after V lost 9 bases and J lost 0 bases. CDR3 length: 14 residues. The CDR3 loop is CASRQGSNTGELFF. CDR3 DNA sequence: TGTGCCAGTCGACAGGGCTCGAACACCGGGGAGCTGTTTTTT.

V is TRBV30 and J is TRBJ1-5, with a possible D match to TRBD1 (6 bases). Germline V gene lookup returns CDR1 GTSNPN and CDR2 SVGIG (reference sequence). Trimming took off 6 bases at V and 2 bases at J, with 11 bases between the two ends. This CDR3 comprises 13 residues. CDR3 protein: CACNRDGNQPQHF. The CDR3 DNA reads TGTGCCTGTAACAGGGATGGCAATCAGCCCCAGCATTTT.

This rearrangement joins TRBV28 to TRBJ1-2; maybe TRBD1 (5 bases). V lost 1 base, J lost 1 base, and 7 bases lay in between. The CDR3 is 14 residues long. Looked up from germline, CDR1 is MDHEN and CDR2 is SYDVKM. The DNA of the CDR3 is TGTGCCAGCAGTTTATTAGGGGTTAACTATGGCTACACCTTC. As protein: CASSLLGVNYGYTF.

The chain joins TRBV5-4 to TRBJ1-5; no clear D. The germline gives CDR1 SGHNT, CDR2 YYREEE (reference sequence). There are 14 residues in the CDR3. Trimming stripped 0 bases from V and 1 base from J, with 5 bases between. The CDR3 DNA is TGTGCCAGCAGCTTGGCGGGGAGCAATCAGCCCCAGCATTTT. It yields the protein CASSLAGSNQPQHF.

V gene TRBV7-9 combines with J gene TRBJ2-1, with D tentatively TRBD2 (5 bases). The length of the CDR3 is 16 residues. Deletions cut 5 bases from V and 4 bases from J, with 18 bases between. Germline CDR1 SEHNR, CDR2 FQNEAQ (reference sequence). CDR3 region: CASSTLDTGKYNEQFF. The DNA of the CDR3 is TGTGCCAGCAGCACCCTCGACACGGGAAAGTACAATGAGCAGTTCTTC.

This sequence joins TRBV10-3 and TRBJ1-1; TRBD1 might be the D (6 bases). The germline V gene has CDR1 ENHRY and CDR2 SYGVKD. This CDR3 comprises 13 residues. The V and J ends lost 7 bases and 5 bases respectively, with 14 bases between them. The CDR3 DNA is TGTGCCATCACGGCAGGGGCGGATACTGAAGCTTTCTTT. As protein: CAITAGADTEAFF.